The rows below give T cell receptor beta chains drawn from one sample of a study of cytomegalovirus exposure and HLA in healthy donors. The data were produced by immunoSEQ multiplex PCR, yet TCRdb's version contains in-frame clones alone and is incomplete. The top ten clones hold under 0.4% of a sample with 250,000 to 300,000 clones, 90% of them seen once. Sequenced sample: PBMCs. The receptors come from a woman aged 18-35 years in good health and CMV-seronegative. The CDR3 runs from the conserved cysteine through the conserved F or W. A D gene is named only where the DNA matches it firmly. Only some rows state a clone size, as once, few, many or a class for expanded clones.

NA	TRBV28	TRBJ1-6	NA	TGTGCCAGCAGTCAGTTCAGGGGATATGATAATTCACCCCTCCACTTT	CASSQFRGYDNSPLHF
NA	TRBV18	TRBJ1-3	once	TGTGCCAGCTCACCAAAGATGCAGGCTCGCCGGGGAAACACCATATATTTT	CASSPKMQARRGNTIYF
TRBD2	TRBV13	TRBJ2-3	NA	TGTGCCAGCAGCTTAGGCCGTCTAGCGGGGGGGAGCTTGGTATTT	CASSLGRLAGGSLVF
TRBD1	TRBV28	TRBJ1-5	NA	TGTGCCAGCAGATCCGGACAGGGGACGAGTCAGCCCCAGCATTTT	CASRSGQGTSQPQHF
TRBD1	TRBV30	TRBJ1-1	NA	TGTGCCTGGATTGGGGACAGGGGCGGCGCTGAAGCTTTCTTT	CAWIGDRGGAEAFF
TRBD1	TRBV29-1	TRBJ1-4	once	TGCAGCGTTGGGAGGGGGCAGGTTGGTGAAAAACTGTTTTTT	CSVGRGQVGEKLFF
NA	TRBV6-5	TRBJ1-5	NA	TGTGCCAGCAGTTTGCTGAGGGCGGATCGCAATCAGCCCCAGCATTTT	CASSLLRADRNQPQHF
TRBD1	TRBV13	TRBJ2-3	NA	TGTGCCAGCAGCTCAAACAGGGGAGATACGCAGTATTTT	CASSSNRGDTQYF
NA	TRBV11-3	TRBJ2-2	NA	TGTGCCAGCAGCTTAGATGGCAGGGAGCTGTTTTTT	CASSLDGRELFF
TRBD1	TRBV5-4	TRBJ2-5	NA	TGTGCCAGCAGCTCATACGAGGGGGCTGGTGAGACCCAGTACTTC	CASSSYEGAGETQYF
TRBD1	TRBV29-1	TRBJ1-2	NA	TGCAGCGTTGAGGAACAGGGGGCTGATGGCTACACCTTC	CSVEEQGADGYTF
TRBD2	TRBV7-8	TRBJ2-3	NA	TGTGCCAGCAGCCTGCGGGGGGGCTTAGATACGCAGTATTTT	CASSLRGGLDTQYF
TRBD1	TRBV7-2	TRBJ1-3	NA	TGTGCCAGCAGCTCAAACAGGGGGCGAATCTCTGGAAACACCATATATTTT	CASSSNRGRISGNTIYF
TRBD1	TRBV7-9	TRBJ1-2	NA	TGTGCCAGCAGCTTGGGAGGACAGGCCTCACATGGCTACACCTTC	CASSLGGQASHGYTF
TRBD1	TRBV30	TRBJ1-1	NA	TGTGCCTGGAGCGAGGACAGGGGCACTGAAGCTTTCTTT	CAWSEDRGTEAFF
TRBD1	TRBV28	TRBJ1-2	NA	TGTGCCAGCAGTTTAGGACAGGGGGTCTATGGCTACACCTTC	CASSLGQGVYGYTF
TRBD1	TRBV11-2	TRBJ2-1	NA	TGTGCCAGCAGCCTACGCCTCGGGACAGGGAATGGATACAATGAGCAGTTCTTC	CASSLRLGTGNGYNEQFF
NA	TRBV30	TRBJ1-2	few	TGTGCCTGGAGTGTAATGGCCCTTGGCTACACCTTC	CAWSVMALGYTF
NA	TRBV4-1	TRBJ2-2	NA	TGCGCCAGCAGCCAGACAGGTACTACCGGGGAGCTGTTTTTT	CASSQTGTTGELFF
TRBD2	TRBV28	TRBJ2-1	NA	TGTGCCAGCAGCCCGGCGACTAGCGTATTCAATGAGCAGTTCTTC	CASSPATSVFNEQFF
TRBD1	TRBV9	TRBJ1-1	NA	TGTGCCAGCAGCGTAGACAGGGGGAACACTGAAGCTTTCTTT	CASSVDRGNTEAFF
NA	TRBV5-1	TRBJ2-5	NA	TGCGCCAGCAGCCTGACAGACTCCCAAGAGACCCAGTACTTC	CASSLTDSQETQYF